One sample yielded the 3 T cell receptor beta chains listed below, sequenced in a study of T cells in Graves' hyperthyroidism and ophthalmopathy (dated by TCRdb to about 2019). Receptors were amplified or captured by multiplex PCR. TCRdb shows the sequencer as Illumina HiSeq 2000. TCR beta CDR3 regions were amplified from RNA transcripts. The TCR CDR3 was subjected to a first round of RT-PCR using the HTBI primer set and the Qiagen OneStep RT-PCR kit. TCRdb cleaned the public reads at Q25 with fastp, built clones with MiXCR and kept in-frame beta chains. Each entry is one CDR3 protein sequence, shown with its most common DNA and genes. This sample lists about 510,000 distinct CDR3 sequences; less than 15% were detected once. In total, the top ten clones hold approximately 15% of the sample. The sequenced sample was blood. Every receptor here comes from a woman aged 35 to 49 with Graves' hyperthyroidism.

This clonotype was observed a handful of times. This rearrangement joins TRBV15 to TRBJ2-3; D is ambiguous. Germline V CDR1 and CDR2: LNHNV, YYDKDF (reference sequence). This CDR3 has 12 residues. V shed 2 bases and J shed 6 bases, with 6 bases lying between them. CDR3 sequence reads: CATSRIADTQYF. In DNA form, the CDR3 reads TGTGCCACCAGCAGAATCGCTGATACGCAGTATTTT.

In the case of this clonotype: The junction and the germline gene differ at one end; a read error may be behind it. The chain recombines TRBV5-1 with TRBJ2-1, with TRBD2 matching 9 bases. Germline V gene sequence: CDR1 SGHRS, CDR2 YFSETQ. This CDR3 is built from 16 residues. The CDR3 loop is CASSALAGESYNEQFF. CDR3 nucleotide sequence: TGTGCCAGCAGCGCCTTAGCGGGAGAATCCTACAATGAGCAGTTCTTC.

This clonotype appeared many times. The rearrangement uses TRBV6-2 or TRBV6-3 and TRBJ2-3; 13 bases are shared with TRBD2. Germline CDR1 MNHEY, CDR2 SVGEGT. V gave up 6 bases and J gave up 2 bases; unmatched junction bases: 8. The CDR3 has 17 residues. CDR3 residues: CASSSGLAGADTDTQYF. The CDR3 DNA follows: TGTGCCAGCAGCTCCGGACTAGCGGGAGCCGACACAGATACGCAGTATTTT.